Here is one T cell receptor beta chain with its context. This clone has a handful of counts. Its antigen remains unidentified. Base-call qualities are not available, and no considerably larger clone is one nucleotide away. This sample was taken from a study of beta chain features in type 1 diabetes (dated by TCRdb to 2016 to 2018). Regarding the complete study: Mean age, gender distribution, total cell number and subset yield were not different between patients and healthy donors. Across all samples, around 100 million sorted cells were examined, and cell number per subset correlated strongly with RNA yield. In the study, TCRB repertoires of sorted circulating CD4+ T cell subsets from recently diagnosed type 1 diabetes patients were compared with those of matched healthy donors. Regulatory and stem cell-like memory subsets were obtained from only 8 patients and roughly 8 healthy donors, while naive and central memory subsets were obtained from all 28 donors.

All of the isolated RNA was reverse transcribed with the High Capacity cDNA Reverse Transcription Kit, so expressed TCRB transcripts were sequenced. Naive, central memory and regulatory T cell samples underwent deep immunoSEQ sequencing, averaging about 3.57 million total reads per sample. Sorted cells were lysed in RLT buffer and RNA was extracted with DNase-treated RNeasy Micro or Mini kits, depending on cell number. Each cell subset was processed separately to prevent cross-contamination, with patient and healthy donor samples processed together. The immunoSEQ multiplex PCR was used to amplify TCRB sequences from cDNA, yielding 87-bp fragments that span the CDR3 region. Sequencing of the amplicons was performed on the Illumina HiSeq platform. Under the source paper's analysis protocol: PCR bias was computationally corrected using synthetic template baselines, reads within Hamming distance 2 were collapsed, and singletons that could not be merged were discarded. Reads were aligned against IMGT to assign V, D and J genes, CDR3 length and insertions or deletions at six rearrangement sites. Clonotype counts were normalized to sorted cell number within each subset before computing true diversity and Gini coefficients with the tcR R package. Repertoire sharing was quantified using the overlap coefficient calculated on TCRB nucleotide sequences. Out-of-frame TCRB sequences from naive cells were analyzed as a proxy for the pre-selection repertoire. TCRdb carries this immuneACCESS record with in-frame sequences only. Its versions omit some clonotypes, under half of them owing to an unresolved V gene in the studies checked, with the rest unexplained. From that table come the V and J calls and clone size; the DNA was used to work out D and trimming. A total of some 700,000 clones appear in this sample, roughly 13% of them only once. The ten top clones hold about 0.02% of the sample.

Each donor gave one peripheral blood draw, averaging roughly 120 mL, which was collected into heparinised tubes. A BD FACSAria II and a panel including CD45RO, CCR7, CD25, CD127, CD95 and CD27 were used to sort naive, central memory, regulatory and stem cell-like memory CD4+ T cells. Purity was above 95% for every sorted population. PBMCs were isolated immediately by Lymphoprep density gradient centrifugation and stained directly without culture. Samples were stained and sorted in pairs, with one healthy donor and one patient per experiment, so that batch effects were minimized. What the research found in general, with its limitations: Because cDNA was sequenced instead of genomic DNA, highly expressing activated cells could be over-represented, though the groups showed no difference in activation or CD3 levels. HLA sub-analyses involved small numbers of individuals, so any influence of HLA type on TCRB rearrangement remained unresolved. Naive, central memory and regulatory TCRB repertoires appeared to be more alike among patients than among healthy donors. At VDJ recombination sites, patients with type 1 diabetes made fewer insertions and deleted more nucleotides, a pattern implying thymic rearrangement abnormalities. A moderate but significant shortening of TCRB CDR3 length was observed in type 1 diabetes patients in all four CD4+ subsets. PCR may preferentially amplify shorter templates, but because patient and control samples were amplified and corrected together, any resulting skew would affect both groups equally.

The source is a man aged 18 to 35 with type 1 diabetes. Sample: naive CD4+ T cells from blood. The cell subset or site label here, explained by the study, means: true naive CD4+ T cells.

Here is the DNA: TGTGCCAGTAGTGACTCAGGGCCCTCGGGATATGGCTACACCTTC. It encodes CASSDSGPSGYGYTF. The chain uses TRBV19 and TRBJ1-2; a tentative D match to TRBD1 spans 5 bases. Based on the germline V gene (reference sequence), the CDR1 and CDR2 sequences are LNHDA and SQIVND. Spanning cysteine to phenylalanine, the CDR3 consists of 15 amino acids. Of all the DNA, just the CDR3 is kept, 45 bases in frame from base 1. Between the V and J ends, shortened by 5 bases and 5 bases respectively, the junction contains 18 bases.